This T cell receptor beta chain was recovered during a study of early T cells in non-severe SARS-CoV-2 infection. On the study more broadly: Alpha and beta chains were unpaired, from unsorted whole-blood bulk RNA.

Study findings and constraints: Anti-spike CD8 responses were favored in VDJdb matching, and private and CD4 specificities were missed.

The TCR library protocol attached unique molecular identifiers to the individual cDNA molecules. TCRdb independently ran MiXCR on the 5' RACE reads; one entry per CDR3 protein. The sample lists tens of thousands of distinct CDR3 sequences; 5% to 6.5% were seen once. This clonotype has a handful of counts. Its antigen is unknown. CDR3 length equals 13 residues. CDR1 and CDR2 (germline): LGHNA, YNFKEQ. Trimming took off 0 bases at V and 5 bases at J, with 5 bases between the two ends. This TCR came from an adult who was a healthcare worker with PCR-confirmed SARS-CoV-2 infection or an uninfected control (not recorded which). The chain joins TRBV4-2 to TRBJ2-1, with D unclear. The sequenced sample was whole blood. In DNA form, the CDR3 reads TGTGCCAGCAGCCAAGACTTAGACAATGAGCAGTTCTTC. As protein: CASSQDLDNEQFF.